Below, one T cell receptor beta chain is given with its context. Authors' data handling: Estimated nucleated cell counts came from reference gene primer amplification. The data were produced by immunoSEQ multiplex PCR, yet TCRdb's version contains in-frame clones alone and is incomplete. The V and J calls and clone size are taken from that table; D and trimming were inferred from the DNA. The sample has around 280,000 clones; about 90% are singletons. The sample belongs to a study of blood T cell repertoires in COVID-19. For the study at large: Acute and convalescent COVID-19 specimens originated in the United States, Italy and Spain. T cells, B-cell-depleted T cells, or PBMCs provided the cDNA or gDNA that served as material.

CDR3 size: 13 residues. The germline V gene encodes CDR1 MNHEY and CDR2 SVGAGI. The trim removed 5 bases at V and 3 bases at J, leaving 2 bases unmatched. The clonotype comes from a woman in her twenties or thirties who had recovered from COVID-19. Sequencing was performed on peripheral blood. The chain has TRBV6-5 and TRBJ1-2; 8 bases are shared with TRBD1. CDR3 bases: TGTGCCAGCAGTCGACAGGGGCACTATGGCTACACCTTC. Translated: CASSRQGHYGYTF.